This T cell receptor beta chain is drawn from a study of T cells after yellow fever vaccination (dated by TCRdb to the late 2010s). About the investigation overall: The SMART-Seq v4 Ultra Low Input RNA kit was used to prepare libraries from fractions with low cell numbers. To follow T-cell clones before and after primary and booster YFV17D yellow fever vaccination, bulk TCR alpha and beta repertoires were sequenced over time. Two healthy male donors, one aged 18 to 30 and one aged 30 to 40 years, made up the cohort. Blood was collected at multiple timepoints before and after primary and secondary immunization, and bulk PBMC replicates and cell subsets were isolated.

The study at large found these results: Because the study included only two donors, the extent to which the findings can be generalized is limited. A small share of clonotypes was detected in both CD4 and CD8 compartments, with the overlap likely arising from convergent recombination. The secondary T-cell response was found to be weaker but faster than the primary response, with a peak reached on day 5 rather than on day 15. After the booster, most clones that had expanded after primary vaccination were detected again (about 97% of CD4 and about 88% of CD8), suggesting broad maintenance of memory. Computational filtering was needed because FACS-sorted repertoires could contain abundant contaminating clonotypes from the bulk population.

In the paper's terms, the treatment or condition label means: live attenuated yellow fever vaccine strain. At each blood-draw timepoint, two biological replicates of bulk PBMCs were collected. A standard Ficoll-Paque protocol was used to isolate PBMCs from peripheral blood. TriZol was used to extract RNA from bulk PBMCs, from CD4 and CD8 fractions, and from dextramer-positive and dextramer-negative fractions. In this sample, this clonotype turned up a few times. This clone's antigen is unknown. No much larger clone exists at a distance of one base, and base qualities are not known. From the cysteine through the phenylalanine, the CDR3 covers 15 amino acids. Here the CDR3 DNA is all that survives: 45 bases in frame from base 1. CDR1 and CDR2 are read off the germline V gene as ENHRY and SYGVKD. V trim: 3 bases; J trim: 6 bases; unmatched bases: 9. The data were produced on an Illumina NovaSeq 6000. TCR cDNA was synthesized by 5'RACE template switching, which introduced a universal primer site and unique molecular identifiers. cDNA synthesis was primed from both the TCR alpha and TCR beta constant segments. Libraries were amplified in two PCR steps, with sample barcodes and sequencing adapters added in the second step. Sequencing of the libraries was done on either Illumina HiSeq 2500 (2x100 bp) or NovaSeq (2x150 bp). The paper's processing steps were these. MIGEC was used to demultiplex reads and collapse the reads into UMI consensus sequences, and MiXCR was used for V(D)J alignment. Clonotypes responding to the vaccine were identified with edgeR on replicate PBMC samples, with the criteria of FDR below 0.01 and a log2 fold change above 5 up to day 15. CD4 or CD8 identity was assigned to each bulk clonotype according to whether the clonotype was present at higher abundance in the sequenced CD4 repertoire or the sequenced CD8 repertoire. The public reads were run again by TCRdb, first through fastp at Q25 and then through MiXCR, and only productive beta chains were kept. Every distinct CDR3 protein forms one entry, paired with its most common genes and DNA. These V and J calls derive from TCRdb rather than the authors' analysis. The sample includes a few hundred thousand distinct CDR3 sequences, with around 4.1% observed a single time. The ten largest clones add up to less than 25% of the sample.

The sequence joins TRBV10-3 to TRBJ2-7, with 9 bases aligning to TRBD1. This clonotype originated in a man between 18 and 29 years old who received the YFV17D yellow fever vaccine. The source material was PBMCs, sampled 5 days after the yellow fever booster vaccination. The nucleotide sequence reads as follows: TGTGCCATCAGTGATGTGGGGACAGGGAGATTCGAGCAGTACTTC. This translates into CAISDVGTGRFEQYF.